The source of this T cell receptor beta chain is a study of shared clonotypes between healthy human individuals. Original data processing: Filtering differed because ImmunoSEQ produced junction-only sequences that carried no quality scores. Method: immunoSEQ multiplex PCR; TCRdb's copy keeps in-frame clones and lacks some. V, J and clone size are taken as reported in that table, and D and trimming were inferred from the DNA itself. Counted here are some 2.1 million clones, roughly 94% occurring once; the ten biggest clones make up 1% to 1.3%. Terminally differentiated effector memory CD45RA+ cells were excluded from the naive CD8 cells, which were CD45RO-negative and positively selected for CCR7. What was sequenced was naive CD8+ T cells sorted from blood. This sequence originates from a man aged 18-30 years in good health.

The CDR3 nucleotides read TGTGCCAGCAGTTACTGGGACGGGGCACAAGAGACCCAGTACTTC. The encoded protein is CASSYWDGAQETQYF. The rearrangement links TRBV6-5 to TRBJ2-5, with D perhaps matching TRBD1 or TRBD2 (5 bases each). The CDR3 runs to 15 residues. The germline V gene encodes CDR1 MNHEY and CDR2 SVGAGI. Trimming pared 1 base from V and 2 bases from J, leaving 11 bases between.